This TCR beta chain originates from a study of cytomegalovirus exposure and HLA in healthy donors. Study-wide results and caveats: As a later analysis showed, several of the most significant clusters appeared to be linked to common viral pathogens.

This CDR3 is built from 16 residues. Deletions cut 4 bases from V and 12 bases from J, with 25 bases between. Germline V gene lookup returns CDR1 MNHNS and CDR2 SASEGT. This clone has only a few counts. Its antigen remains unidentified. PCR was performed using 60 Vbeta and 13 Jbeta primers. Repertoires were generated with immunoSEQ multiplex PCR, while TCRdb's copy carries only in-frame clones and drops some. The sample consists of about 150,000 clones, 60% to 80% of them appearing once. The chain couples TRBV6-1 to TRBJ2-1, with a tentative D call TRBD2 (6 bases). This TCR was sampled from a male donor in good health and CMV-seronegative. Sequenced material: PBMCs. The CDR3 loop is CASSVQGLQLAQVQFF. As DNA, the CDR3 is TGTGCCAGCAGTGTCCAAGGACTACAACTGGCTCAGGTGCAGTTCTTC.